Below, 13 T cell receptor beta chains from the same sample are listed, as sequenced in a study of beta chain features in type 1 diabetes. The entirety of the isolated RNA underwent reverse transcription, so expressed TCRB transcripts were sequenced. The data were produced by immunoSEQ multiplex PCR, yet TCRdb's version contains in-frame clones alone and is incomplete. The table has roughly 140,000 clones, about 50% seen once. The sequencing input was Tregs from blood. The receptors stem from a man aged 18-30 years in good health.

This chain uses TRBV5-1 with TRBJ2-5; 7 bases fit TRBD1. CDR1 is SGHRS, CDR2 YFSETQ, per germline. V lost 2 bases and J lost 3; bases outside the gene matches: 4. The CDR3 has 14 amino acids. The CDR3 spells CASSLTGTEETQYF. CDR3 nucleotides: TGCGCCAGCAGCTTAACAGGGACAGAAGAGACCCAGTACTTC. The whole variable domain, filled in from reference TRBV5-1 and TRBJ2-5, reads KAGVTQTPRYLIKTRGQQVTLSCSPISGHRSVSWYQQTPGQGLQFLFEYFSETQRNKGNFPGRFSGRQFSNSRSEMNVSTLELGDSALYLCASSLTGTEETQYFGPGTRLLVL.

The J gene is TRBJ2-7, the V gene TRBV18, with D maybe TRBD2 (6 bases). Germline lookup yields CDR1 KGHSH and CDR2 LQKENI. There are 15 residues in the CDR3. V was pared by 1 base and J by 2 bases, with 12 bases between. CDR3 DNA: TGTGCCAGCTCACCACGGGAAGGGAGGACCTACGAGCAGTACTTC. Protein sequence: CASSPREGRTYEQYF.

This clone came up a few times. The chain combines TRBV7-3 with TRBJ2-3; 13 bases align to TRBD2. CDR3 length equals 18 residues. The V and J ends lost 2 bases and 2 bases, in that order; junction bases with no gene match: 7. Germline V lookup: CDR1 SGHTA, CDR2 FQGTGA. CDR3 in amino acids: CASSLRATSGGITDTQYF. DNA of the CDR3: TGTGCCAGCAGCTTACGGGCGACTAGCGGGGGGATCACAGATACGCAGTATTTT.

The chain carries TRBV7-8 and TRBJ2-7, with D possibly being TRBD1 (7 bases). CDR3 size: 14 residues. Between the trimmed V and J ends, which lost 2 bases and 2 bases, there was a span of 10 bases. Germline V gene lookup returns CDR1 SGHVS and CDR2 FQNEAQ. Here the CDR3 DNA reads TGTGCCAGCAGCTTACAGGGGGGAACCTACGAGCAGTACTTC. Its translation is CASSLQGGTYEQYF.

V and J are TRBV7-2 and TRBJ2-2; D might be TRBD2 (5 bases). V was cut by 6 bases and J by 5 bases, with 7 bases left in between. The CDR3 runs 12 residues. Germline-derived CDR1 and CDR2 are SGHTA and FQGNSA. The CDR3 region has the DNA TGTGCCAGCAGTAGGAGGACCGGGGAGCTGTTTTTT. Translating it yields CASSRRTGELFF.

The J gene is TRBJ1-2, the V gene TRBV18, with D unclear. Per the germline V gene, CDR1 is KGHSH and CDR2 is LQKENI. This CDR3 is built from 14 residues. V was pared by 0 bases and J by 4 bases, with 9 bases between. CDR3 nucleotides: TGTGCCAGCTCACCACCTATCAGGTCCTATGGCTACACCTTC. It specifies CASSPPIRSYGYTF.

CDR3 region: CASSRDSALAKNIQYF. The CDR3 region has the DNA TGTGCCAGCAGCAGGGATTCGGCACTGGCCAAAAACATTCAGTACTTC. The J gene is TRBJ2-4, the V gene TRBV2, with D perhaps TRBD1 (5 bases). The germline CDR1 and CDR2 sequences are SNHLY and FYNNEI. This CDR3 is 16 amino acids long. With 6 bases removed from V and 1 base from J, the gap between germline ends came to 16 bases.

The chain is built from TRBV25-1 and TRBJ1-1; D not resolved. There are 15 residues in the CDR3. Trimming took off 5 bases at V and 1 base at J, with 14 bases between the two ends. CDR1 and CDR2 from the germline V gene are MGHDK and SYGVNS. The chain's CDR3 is CASSQRTGRNTEAFF. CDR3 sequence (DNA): TGTGCCAGCAGTCAAAGGACGGGGAGGAACACTGAAGCTTTCTTT. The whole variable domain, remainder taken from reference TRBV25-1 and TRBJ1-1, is EADIYQTPRYLVIGTGKKITLECSQTMGHDKMYWYQQDPGMELHLIHYSYGVNSTEKGDLSSESTVSRIRTEHFPLTLESARPSHTSQYLCASSQRTGRNTEAFFGQGTRLTVV.

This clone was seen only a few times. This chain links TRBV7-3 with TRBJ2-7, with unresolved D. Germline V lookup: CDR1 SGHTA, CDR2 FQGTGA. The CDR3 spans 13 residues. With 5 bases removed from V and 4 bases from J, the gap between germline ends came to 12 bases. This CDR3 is CASSTRHGYEQYF. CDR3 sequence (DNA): TGTGCCAGCAGCACTCGCCACGGGTACGAGCAGTACTTC. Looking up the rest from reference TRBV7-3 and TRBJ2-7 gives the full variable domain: GAGVSQTPSNKVTEKGKYVELRCDPISGHTALYWYRQSLGQGPEFLIYFQGTGAADDSGLPNDRFFAVRPEGSVSTLKIQRTERGDSAVYLCASSTRHGYEQYFGPGTRLTVT.

The CDR3 sequence: CASSPRNSYEQYF. In DNA form, the CDR3 reads TGTGCCAGCAGCCCCAGGAATTCCTACGAGCAGTACTTC. The chain has TRBV5-4 and TRBJ2-7; D unclear. The CDR3 is made up of 13 amino acids. Per the germline V gene, CDR1 is SGHNT and CDR2 is YYREEE (reference sequence). The V end was cut by 4 bases, the J end by 1 base, with 9 bases between.

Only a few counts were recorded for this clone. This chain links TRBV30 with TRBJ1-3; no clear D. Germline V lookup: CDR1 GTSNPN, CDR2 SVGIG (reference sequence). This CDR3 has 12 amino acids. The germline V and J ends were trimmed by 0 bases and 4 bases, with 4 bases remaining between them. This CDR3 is CAWSVHGNTIYF. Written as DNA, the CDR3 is TGTGCCTGGAGTGTACACGGAAACACCATATATTTT.

The CDR3 loop reads CASSLDLWGETNTGELFF. CDR3 coding DNA: TGTGCCAGCAGCTTAGACCTATGGGGGGAAACGAACACCGGGGAGCTGTTTTTT. The chain is built from TRBV7-2 and TRBJ2-2, with a possible D match to TRBD2 (6 bases). The CDR3 is 18 residues long. Trimming took 1 base from V and 0 from J, leaving 15 bases between them. CDR1 SGHTA and CDR2 FQGNSA come from the germline V gene.

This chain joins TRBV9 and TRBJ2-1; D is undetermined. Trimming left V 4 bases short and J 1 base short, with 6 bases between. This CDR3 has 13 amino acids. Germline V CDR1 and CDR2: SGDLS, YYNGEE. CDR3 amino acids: CASSSSSYNEQFF. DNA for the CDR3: TGTGCCAGCAGCTCTAGTTCCTACAATGAGCAGTTCTTC. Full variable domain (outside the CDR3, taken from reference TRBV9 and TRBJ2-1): DSGVTQTPKHLITATGQRVTLRCSPRSGDLSVYWYQQSLDQGLQFLIQYYNGEERAKGNILERFSAQQFPDLHSELNLSSLELGDSALYFCASSSSSYNEQFFGPGTRLTVL.